This is a list of T cell receptor beta chains from one sample in a study of blood T cell repertoires in COVID-19. The data were produced by immunoSEQ multiplex PCR, yet TCRdb's version contains in-frame clones alone and is incomplete. The sample lists about 120,000 clones; around 86% were seen once. The specimen sequenced was peripheral blood. The receptors originated from a woman in her seventies with acute or convalescent COVID-19. The conserved cysteine and the conserved F or W are not part of the CDR3 here. Each record gives: V gene, J gene, CDR3 protein.

v_call: TRBV7-7
j_call: TRBJ2-1
cdr3_aa: ASSIRYTAGGHNEQF

v_call: TRBV28
j_call: TRBJ1-5
cdr3_aa: ASSFQTNSNQPQH

v_call: TRBV28
j_call: TRBJ2-1
cdr3_aa: ASSGQGLAGDFAYNEQF

v_call: TRBV7-9
j_call: TRBJ1-5
cdr3_aa: ASSSRGNQPQH

v_call: TRBV28
j_call: TRBJ1-2
cdr3_aa: ASSLQQGHGYT

v_call: TRBV30
j_call: TRBJ1-2
cdr3_aa: AWSGGGQGVDYGYT

v_call: TRBV6-5
j_call: TRBJ2-6
cdr3_aa: ASSYQGTSGANVLT

v_call: TRBV5-1
j_call: TRBJ1-3
cdr3_aa: ASSGQGASGNTIY

v_call: TRBV12-5
j_call: TRBJ1-1
cdr3_aa: ASGSPKEGAGDSEAF

v_call: TRBV3-1/TRBV3-2
j_call: TRBJ2-3
cdr3_aa: ASSQDYRGGTDTQY

v_call: TRBV6-5
j_call: TRBJ1-1
cdr3_aa: ASSSRQRNTEAF

v_call: TRBV28
j_call: TRBJ2-5
cdr3_aa: ASRPARWAGTQY

v_call: TRBV24-1
j_call: TRBJ2-7
cdr3_aa: AILLGGRRPYEQY

v_call: TRBV30
j_call: TRBJ2-5
cdr3_aa: AWDIQGFGETQY

v_call: TRBV10-2
j_call: TRBJ1-5
cdr3_aa: ASSDPQFNQPQH

v_call: TRBV7-6
j_call: TRBJ1-3
cdr3_aa: ASSLAEFGSGNTIY

v_call: TRBV5-1
j_call: TRBJ1-4
cdr3_aa: ASSPGAGSYNEKLF

v_call: TRBV7-2
j_call: TRBJ2-5
cdr3_aa: ASSAEGLDGETQY

v_call: TRBV5-1
j_call: TRBJ2-2
cdr3_aa: ASSLAGGANTGELF

v_call: TRBV2
j_call: TRBJ1-5
cdr3_aa: ASTQGRSNQPQH

v_call: TRBV6-6
j_call: TRBJ2-5
cdr3_aa: ASSYSGRPETQY

v_call: TRBV18
j_call: TRBJ2-7
cdr3_aa: ASSPPGGEQY

v_call: TRBV6-5
j_call: TRBJ1-5
cdr3_aa: ASSPDRNQPQH

v_call: TRBV9
j_call: TRBJ2-3
cdr3_aa: ASSVRLGAGDTQY